The present entry profiles one T cell receptor beta chain with its context. The antigen is not known. These data belong to a study of beta chain features in type 1 diabetes. Turning to the study itself: The patients were much like the healthy donors in age, gender and cell yields.

The CDR3 length is 12 residues. With V trimmed by 5 bases and J by 3 bases, 0 bases remained unmatched. Germline CDR1 and CDR2: ENHRY and SYGVKD. Whole-study results and caveats: Sequencing of cDNA might inflate the share of cells that strongly express TCR. It was not settled here whether HLA type affects TCRB rearrangement. There was a moderate but significant shortening of TCRB CDR3s in all four CD4+ subsets of Type 1 diabetes patients.

Sequenced material consisted of expressed TCRB transcripts (all of the isolated RNA was reverse transcribed). Sequencing was performed with immunoSEQ multiplex PCR; in TCRdb, only in-frame clones are kept and a portion is missing. The sample contains about 640,000 clones, roughly 12% of which appear only once. Input material: naive CD4+ T cells from blood. The chain couples TRBV10-3 to TRBJ1-1; 7 bases map to TRBD1. This receptor was taken from a man aged 25 to 40 with type 1 diabetes. CDR3 protein: CAISTGDTEAFF. DNA for the CDR3: TGTGCCATCAGTACAGGGGACACTGAAGCTTTCTTT.